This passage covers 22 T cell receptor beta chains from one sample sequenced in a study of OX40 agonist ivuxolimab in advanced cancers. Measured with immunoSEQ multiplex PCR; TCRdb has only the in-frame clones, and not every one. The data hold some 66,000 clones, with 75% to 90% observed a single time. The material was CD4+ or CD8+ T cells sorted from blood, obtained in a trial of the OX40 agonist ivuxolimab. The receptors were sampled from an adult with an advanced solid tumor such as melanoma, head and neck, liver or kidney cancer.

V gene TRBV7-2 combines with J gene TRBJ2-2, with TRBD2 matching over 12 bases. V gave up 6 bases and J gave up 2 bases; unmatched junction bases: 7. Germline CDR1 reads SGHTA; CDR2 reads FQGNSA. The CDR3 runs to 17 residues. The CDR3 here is CASSFLTSGRNTGELFF. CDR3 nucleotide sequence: TGTGCCAGCAGTTTCTTGACTAGCGGGAGAAACACCGGGGAGCTGTTTTTT.

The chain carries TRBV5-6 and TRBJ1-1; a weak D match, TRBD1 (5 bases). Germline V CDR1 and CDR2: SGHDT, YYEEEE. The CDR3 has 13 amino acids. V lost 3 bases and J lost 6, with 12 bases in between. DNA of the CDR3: TGTGCCAGCAGCTGGGGGGGAGAGGCTGAAGCTTTCTTT. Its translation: CASSWGGEAEAFF.

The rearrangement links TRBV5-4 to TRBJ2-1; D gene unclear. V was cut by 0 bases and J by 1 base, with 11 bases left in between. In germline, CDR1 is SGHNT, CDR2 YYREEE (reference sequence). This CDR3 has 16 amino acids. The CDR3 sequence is CASSLGRLGSYNEQFF. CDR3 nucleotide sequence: TGTGCCAGCAGCTTGGGGCGACTTGGGTCCTACAATGAGCAGTTCTTC.

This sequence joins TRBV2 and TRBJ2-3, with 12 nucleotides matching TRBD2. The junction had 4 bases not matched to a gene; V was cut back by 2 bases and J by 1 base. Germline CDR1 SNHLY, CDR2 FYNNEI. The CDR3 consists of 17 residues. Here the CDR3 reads CASSELRLAGGTDTQYF. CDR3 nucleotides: TGTGCCAGCAGTGAACTGAGACTAGCGGGGGGCACAGATACGCAGTATTTT.

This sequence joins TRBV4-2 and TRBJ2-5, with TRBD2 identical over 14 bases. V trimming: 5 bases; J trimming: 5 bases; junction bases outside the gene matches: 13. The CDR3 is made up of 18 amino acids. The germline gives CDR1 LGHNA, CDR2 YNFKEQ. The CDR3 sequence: CASSKTGLAGVGWETQYF. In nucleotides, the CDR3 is TGTGCCAGCAGCAAAACGGGACTAGCGGGAGTAGGCTGGGAGACCCAGTACTTC.

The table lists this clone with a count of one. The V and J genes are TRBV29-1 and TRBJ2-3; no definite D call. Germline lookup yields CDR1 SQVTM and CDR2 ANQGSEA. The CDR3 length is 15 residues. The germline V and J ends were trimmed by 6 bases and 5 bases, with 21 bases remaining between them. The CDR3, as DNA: TGCAGCGTAAAGGACCGAATGGGTTTTGGAGATACGCAGTATTTT. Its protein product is CSVKDRMGFGDTQYF.

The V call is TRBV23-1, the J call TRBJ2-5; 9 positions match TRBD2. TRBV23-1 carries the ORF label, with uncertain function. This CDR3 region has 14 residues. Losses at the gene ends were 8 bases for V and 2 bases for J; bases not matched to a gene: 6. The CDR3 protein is CASVAGDRQETQYF. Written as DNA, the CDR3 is TGCGCCAGCGTAGCGGGAGATCGGCAAGAGACCCAGTACTTC.

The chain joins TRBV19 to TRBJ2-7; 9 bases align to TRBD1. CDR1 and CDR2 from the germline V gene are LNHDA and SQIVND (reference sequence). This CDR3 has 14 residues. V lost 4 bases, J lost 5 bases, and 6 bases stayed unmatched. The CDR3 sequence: CASSKGQGVNEQYF. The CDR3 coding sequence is TGTGCCAGTAGTAAGGGACAGGGAGTGAACGAGCAGTACTTC.

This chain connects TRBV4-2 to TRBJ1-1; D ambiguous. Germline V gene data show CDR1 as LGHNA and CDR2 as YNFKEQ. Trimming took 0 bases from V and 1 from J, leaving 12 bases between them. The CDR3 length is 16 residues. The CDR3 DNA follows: TGTGCCAGCAGCCAAGATCTATTGGCCTCGAACACTGAAGCTTTCTTT. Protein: CASSQDLLASNTEAFF.

Written as DNA, the CDR3 is TGTGCCAGCAGTCCCCGGGACTACCTACTCGGTGAGCAGTTCTTC. It encodes CASSPRDYLLGEQFF. This rearrangement joins TRBV6-5 to TRBJ2-1; TRBD2 matches at 7 bases. Germline V gene sequence: CDR1 MNHEY, CDR2 SVGAGI. Trimming took 5 bases from V and 9 from J; bases not matched to a gene: 13. The CDR3 length is 15 residues.

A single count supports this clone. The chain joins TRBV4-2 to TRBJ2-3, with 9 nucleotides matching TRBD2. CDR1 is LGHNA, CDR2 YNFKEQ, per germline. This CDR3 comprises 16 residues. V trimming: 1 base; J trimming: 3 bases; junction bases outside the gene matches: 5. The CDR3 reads CASSQVAGVGTDTQYF. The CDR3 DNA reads TGTGCCAGCAGCCAAGTAGCGGGAGTCGGTACAGATACGCAGTATTTT.

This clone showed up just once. CDR3 in amino acids: CASSLDSPEETQYF. CDR3 coding DNA: TGCGCCAGCAGCTTGGATAGCCCGGAAGAGACCCAGTACTTC. The genes are TRBV5-1 and TRBJ2-5; no clear D. Germline loops: CDR1 SGHRS, CDR2 YFSETQ. This CDR3 comprises 14 residues. V was pared by 0 bases and J by 3 bases, with 9 bases between.

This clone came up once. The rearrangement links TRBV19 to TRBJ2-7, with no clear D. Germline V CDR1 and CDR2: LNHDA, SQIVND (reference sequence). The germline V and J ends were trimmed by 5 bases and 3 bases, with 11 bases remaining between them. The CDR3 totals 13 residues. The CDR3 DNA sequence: TGTGCCAGTAGTCCGGGCACCTTCTACGAGCAGTACTTC. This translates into CASSPGTFYEQYF. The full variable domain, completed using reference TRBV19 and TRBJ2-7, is DGGITQSPKYLFRKEGQNVTLSCEQNLNHDAMYWYRQDPGQGLRLIYYSQIVNDFQKGDIAEGYSVSREKKESFPLTVTSAQKNPTAFYLCASSPGTFYEQYFGPGTRLTVT.

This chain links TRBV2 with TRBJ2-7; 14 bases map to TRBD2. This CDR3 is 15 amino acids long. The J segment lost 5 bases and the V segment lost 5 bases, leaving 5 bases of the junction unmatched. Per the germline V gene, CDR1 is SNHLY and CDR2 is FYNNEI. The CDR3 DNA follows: TGTGCCAGCAGTTCGGGACTAGCGGGAGTGGACGAGCAGTACTTC. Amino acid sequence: CASSSGLAGVDEQYF.

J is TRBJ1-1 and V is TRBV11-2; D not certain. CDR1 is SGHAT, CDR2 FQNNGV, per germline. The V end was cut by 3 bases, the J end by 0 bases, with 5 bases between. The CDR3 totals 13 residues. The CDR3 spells CASSFDLNTEAFF. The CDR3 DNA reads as TGTGCCAGCAGCTTTGATTTGAACACTGAAGCTTTCTTT.

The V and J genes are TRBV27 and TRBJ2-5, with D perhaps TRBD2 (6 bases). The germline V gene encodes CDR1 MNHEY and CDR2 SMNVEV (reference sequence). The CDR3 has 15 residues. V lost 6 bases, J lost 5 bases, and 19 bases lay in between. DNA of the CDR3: TGTGCCAGCAGCCCCCTGGAGGGGCGTGGGGAGACCCAGTACTTC. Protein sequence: CASSPLEGRGETQYF.

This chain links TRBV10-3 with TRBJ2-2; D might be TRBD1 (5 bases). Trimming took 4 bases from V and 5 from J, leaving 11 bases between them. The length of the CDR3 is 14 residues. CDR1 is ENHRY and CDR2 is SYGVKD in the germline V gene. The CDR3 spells CAISVQGGTGELFF. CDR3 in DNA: TGTGCCATCAGTGTTCAGGGTGGTACCGGGGAGCTGTTTTTT.

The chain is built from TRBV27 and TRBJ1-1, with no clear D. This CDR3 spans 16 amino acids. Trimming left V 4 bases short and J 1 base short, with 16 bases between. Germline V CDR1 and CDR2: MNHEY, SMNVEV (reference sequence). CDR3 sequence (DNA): TGTGCCAGCAGTTCCCAAGAGTGGTATTCGAACACTGAAGCTTTCTTT. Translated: CASSSQEWYSNTEAFF.

The CDR3 DNA is TGCGCCAGCACCCCGGGGGTATCTGGGGCAGATACGCAGTATTTT. It yields the protein CASTPGVSGADTQYF. The rearrangement joins TRBV10-1 to TRBJ2-3; maybe TRBD2 (6 bases). V was trimmed by 7 bases and J by 4 bases, leaving 18 bases between them. Germline V lookup: CDR1 WNHNN, CDR2 SYGVQD (reference sequence). This CDR3 has 15 amino acids.

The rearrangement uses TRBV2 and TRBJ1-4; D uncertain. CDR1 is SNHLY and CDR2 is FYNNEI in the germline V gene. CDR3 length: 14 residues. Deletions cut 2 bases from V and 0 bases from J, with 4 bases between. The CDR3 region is CASSERTTNEKLFF. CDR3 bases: TGTGCCAGCAGTGAACGAACAACTAATGAAAAACTGTTTTTT.

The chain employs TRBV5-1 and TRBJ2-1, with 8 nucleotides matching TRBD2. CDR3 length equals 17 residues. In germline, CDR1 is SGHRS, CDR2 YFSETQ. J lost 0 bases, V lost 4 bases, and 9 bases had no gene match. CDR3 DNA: TGCGCCAGCAGCGTTAGACTAGCGAGTTACTCCTACAATGAGCAGTTCTTC. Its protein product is CASSVRLASYSYNEQFF.

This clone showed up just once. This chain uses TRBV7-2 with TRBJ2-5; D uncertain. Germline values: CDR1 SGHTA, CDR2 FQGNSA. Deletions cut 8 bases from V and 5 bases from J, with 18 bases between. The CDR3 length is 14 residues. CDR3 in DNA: TGTGCCAGCTCGCGTCCAGGATTTAGGGAGACCCAGTACTTC. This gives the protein CASSRPGFRETQYF.